This TCR beta chain stems from a study of cytomegalovirus exposure and HLA in healthy donors (dated 2017 in TCRdb). Some background on the complete study: According to an earlier analysis of 587 of the donors, about 180 million T cells yielded 117 million unique TCR beta sequences and about 300 Gb of sequence data. Typing coverage varied by locus: roughly 629-640 donors for A, B, C, DRB1 and DQB1; about 520 for DQA1; more than 600 for DPA1; approximately 490 for DPB1. The later analysis used no new phenotypic data to find candidate immune exposures, relying instead on TCR beta sequences and their occurrence across donors. A later analysis re-analyzed previously published TCR beta repertoires from 500 to 700 donors and added high-resolution HLA genotyping to study TCR occurrence patterns. Besides the first cohort of some 670 subjects, a separate validation cohort made up of 120 different subjects was used. All discovery cohort repertoires had been generated using a single sequencing platform. HLA typing covered class I and class II loci at four-digit resolution. In a later genetic analysis, genome-wide SNP genotypes for 398 of the 666 donors were used, and that subset was treated as a discovery cohort. The aim of the study was to test whether cataloging public T cell receptors could identify signatures of past pathogen exposure. An earlier analysis of 587 of the donors used high-throughput TCR beta sequencing to judge whether each TCR beta V gene segment behaved as functional or pseudogenic. Of the 398 genotyped donors, roughly 85% fell in the genetic ancestry cluster associated with self-reported Caucasian donors. Roughly 300 gigabases of sequencing data and approximately 80 million unique TCR sequences were included in an early release covering several hundred HLA-typed donors. A handful of DR-DQ haplotypes were handled as single units for association and clustering because linkage in the cohort was strong. Donor age, sex, ethnicity and CMV serostatus were compiled together with the repertoire data. Among 398 genotyped donors of the cohort, an average of approximately 230,000 unique TCR beta nucleotide sequences were sequenced per donor, 15% to 20% of them non-productive. Using immunosequencing, the study profiled T cell repertoires from around 680 subjects and related those repertoires to cytomegalovirus serostatus. The study combined high-throughput TCR immunosequencing, statistical association of individual TCRs with disease status, and machine learning to predict cytomegalovirus infection status. Beyond this particular receptor, the publication reports: Correlated functional status among segregating V segments might be attributable to linkage disequilibrium, but an unknown experimental factor could not be ruled out. Three of the identified cytomegalovirus-associated TCR beta chains were confirmed in vitro to be specific for cytomegalovirus antigens. A group of highly shared sequence variants was considered likely to be a technical artifact of the sequencing pipeline. A total of 150 to 200 TCR beta chains were listed by the study as associated with cytomegalovirus. A later analysis associated 15,000 to 20,000 TCR beta sequences with specific HLA alleles at a false discovery rate of 0.05. In a later analysis, most CMV-associated TCR beta chains were found to appear HLA-restricted, with HLA associations seemingly driven largely by CMV exposure. Because HLA typing was missing for some donors at each locus, association tests included only the typed subset. Cytomegalovirus status was reported to be diagnosed by the classifier with high specificity and sensitivity in both the original and validation cohorts. A later genetic analysis reported fewer N-insertions in productive TCRs among donors in an Asian-associated ancestry cluster than the approximately 670-donor mean. Assigning TCR associations to individual alleles was difficult when HLA alleles, especially DR and DQ, strongly co-occurred. In a later genetic analysis, a missense DCLRE1C variant was associated with V-gene and J-gene trimming of TCR beta chains, and the association was replicated in an independent cohort. This cohort had only TCR beta chains sequenced, and the lack of alpha or paired-chain data limited which features could be detected. In a later analysis, TCR association rates were found to vary across HLA loci, with the most associated TCRs seen for DRB1 alleles and the fewest for HLA-C alleles. In a later analysis, several top co-occurrence clusters were reported to appear linked to parvovirus B19, influenza, CMV and Epstein-Barr virus. In an earlier analysis of over 550 of the donors, most TCR beta V segments were observed in productive rearrangements about 87% or about 30% of the time, broadly matching IMGT annotations. Fewer than 20 rarely observed V segments, including chromosome 9 orphons, were excluded from the earlier analysis of some 590 of the donors because counts were too low. According to the authors, the approach could potentially be generalized to other disease states and immunological phenotypes. Because the 87-base-pair reads could not distinguish some IMGT-functional V segments, including TRBV6-2 and TRBV6-3, those segments were excluded. Presence/absence analyses assumed roughly uniform sequencing depth across donors, an assumption that may not hold. Most TCR sequences were seen in very few donors, while some public TCRs were found in many individuals. A later analysis found that HLA-associated TCR beta chains were more clonally expanded and had lower generation probabilities than equally common non-associated chains. A further reported finding was that TCR beta sequences accurately predicted the HLA-A and HLA-B alleles for most subjects in the first cohort. The only immune exposure information available for the cohort was CMV serostatus.

As regards this clone: Its antigen is not yet known. No base quality values were provided; no much bigger clone lies one nucleotide off.

V loses 3 bases, J loses 6 bases, and the germline ends lie 10 bases apart. The germline V gene encodes CDR1 LGHNA and CDR2 YSLEER. From cysteine to phenylalanine, the CDR3 is 13 amino acids long. CDR3 DNA only is kept here, 39 bases in frame from base 1. The cohort was made up of approximately 700 healthy bone marrow donors. All cohort members were sampled while nominally healthy, although unrecorded immune exposures were likely present. The donor tested CMV seropositive, placing the donor among the roughly 300 seropositive members of the cohort. A peripheral blood sample was provided by each donor, and peripheral blood mononuclear cells were used for TCR beta sequencing. The Qiagen DNeasy Blood Extraction Kit was used to extract genomic DNA from the blood cell samples. The method behind the library was the immunoSEQ multiplex PCR assay. The multiplex PCR relied on a mix of 60 forward primers for TCR Vbeta segments and 13 reverse primers for TCR Jbeta segments. A multiplex PCR assay on genomic DNA amplified the CDR3 region of rearranged TCR beta genes. The Illumina HiSeq System was used to sequence the amplified TCR beta libraries as 87-base-pair reads. On the study's bioinformatics: A later analysis counted tens of millions of unique TCR beta chains across the 700 or so repertoires, and 9.5 million to 11 million of these chains were shared by at least two donors. To remove PCR and sequencing errors, raw reads were error-corrected and collapsed into unique sequences using a nearest-neighbor algorithm that merged closely related sequences. CDR3 sequences were aligned to IMGT reference sequences to assign V, D and J gene segments. For a sequence to be retained, a match of at least six nucleotides to both a V gene segment and a J gene segment was required. A rearrangement was called productive if the CDR3 had no stop codons and remained in frame with V and J, and every other rearrangement was called non-productive. Following IMGT convention, CDR3 was defined as the stretch from the second conserved V-encoded cysteine to the conserved J-encoded phenylalanine. Sequences without an unambiguous match to a single V gene segment were excluded from the earlier analysis of 587 of the donors. In an earlier analysis of a few hundred of the donors, a V segment was called functional when productive rearrangements were above 56.7%, and segregating when the standard deviation between donors exceeded 5%. A statistical classification framework was built for diagnosing cytomegalovirus status from the catalog of TCR beta chain sequences. In a later analysis, TCR nucleotide sequences were compared against IMGT/GENE-DB human TR gene sequences so that V and J genes could be assigned. In a later analysis, CDR3 sequences and most-parsimonious VDJ recombination scenarios were assigned using the TCRdist pipeline. In a later analysis, every TCR beta chain was defined by the combination of its CDR3 amino acid sequence and its V-gene family, and reads without a unique V-gene family were dropped. A later analysis removed 500 to 650 highly shared, low-generation-probability nucleotide sequences to deal with suspected cross-contamination and a sequencing artifact. In a later analysis, a clonal expansion index was calculated for each public chain from normalized within-repertoire ranks of inferred template counts. Generation probabilities in a later analysis came from a VDJ recombination model fitted to out-of-frame rearrangements, and those results were checked against IGoR. In a later analysis, TCR-TCR, TCR-HLA and TCR-CMV co-occurrence was scored with hypergeometric tests, and a repertoire-size bias correction was applied to TCR pairs. To estimate false discovery rates, a later analysis permuted the HLA or CMV assignments 20 times. In a later analysis, co-occurring TCRs were grouped using DBSCAN, and TCRdist sequence similarity was added for clustering within HLA-allele-positive subsets. For co-occurrence clustering, repertoires with fewer than 30,000 or more than 120,000 public chains were excluded, along with five repertoires with anomalous nucleotide sharing. TCRdb carries this immuneACCESS record with in-frame sequences only. Its versions omit some clonotypes, under half of them owing to an unresolved V gene in the studies checked, with the rest unexplained. That table furnishes V, J and clone size, whereas the DNA furnished D and trimming. For this sample the table gives 100,000 to 150,000 clones, of which 75% to 85% were detected only once. The ten largest clonotypes hold 9% to 9.5% of the sample.

Recombination linked TRBV4-3 to TRBJ2-3; the D gene is possibly TRBD2, with 6 bases matching. The sequence was obtained from a woman aged 50 to 65 in good health and CMV-seropositive. Sequencing was performed on PBMCs. The CDR3 in this case is CASSQGGSDTQYF. The DNA sequence is TGCGCCAGCAGCCAGGGGGGATCGGATACGCAGTATTTT.